Detailed here is one TCR beta chain. The antigen remains undetermined. This sample was taken from a study of cytomegalovirus exposure and HLA in healthy donors. Germline CDR1 SEHNR, CDR2 FQNEAQ (reference sequence). This CDR3 spans 15 amino acids. V lost 2 bases to trimming and J lost 0 bases, with 7 bases between them. Study-wide results and limits: An analysis was carried out at a later point. It showed that HLA-associated TCR beta chains were more clonally expanded than equally common non-associated chains.

This PCR relied on a set of 60 Vbeta primers and 13 Jbeta primers. The method was immunoSEQ multiplex PCR; TCRdb's version includes in-frame clones alone and lacks a portion of them. The sample includes about 88,000 clones. The TCR comes from a girl between 5 and 17 years old in good health and CMV-seropositive. The sequenced sample consisted of PBMCs. V usage is TRBV7-9 and J usage is TRBJ2-2; a weak D match, TRBD1 (6 bases). This chain's CDR3 is CASSLQGTNTGELFF. In nucleotides, the CDR3 is TGTGCCAGCAGCTTACAGGGGACGAACACCGGGGAGCTGTTTTTT.